Included here is one T cell receptor beta chain sequence, with context. In this sample, this clonotype turned up many times. What antigen it recognizes has not been identified. No quality values exist for individual bases; no much larger clone is one base distant. The data derive from a study of regulatory T cells in long-lasting Graves disease (dated by TCRdb to the early 2020s). As for the study more broadly: Persistent Graves' disease was defined as persistently positive TSH receptor autoantibodies together with antithyroid drug treatment for over 5 years. This study used TCR sequencing and RNA sequencing of peripheral blood to compare persistent Graves' disease patients against newly diagnosed Graves' disease patients. The study was registered as a clinical trial and conducted in China. TCR sequencing covered 13 persistent and 20 or so newly diagnosed Graves' disease patients, some 33 samples in total. Persistent Graves' disease patients in the clinical cohort had taken antithyroid drugs for roughly ten years on average. General findings and caveats noted by the study authors: The authors noted that the small sample size was a limitation that may lower accuracy. TRBV28, TRBJ1-2 and TRBJ2-5 were preferentially used in persistent disease, while TRBV20-1 and TRBJ2-1 were favored in newly diagnosed disease. Sequencing and analysis were restricted to the TCR beta chain. Persistent patients shared more public clonotypes among themselves (around 2,500) than newly diagnosed patients did (approximately 970). Peripheral blood alone was examined, since thyroid tissue, which constituted the primary lesion, could not be accessed. Compared with newly diagnosed patients, persistent Graves' disease patients had lower TCR Shannon entropy and fewer highly expanded clones, which suggests clonal expansion.

Libraries were built with multiplex PCR. Reads for this sample came from an Illumina HiSeq 4000. CDR3 regions were amplified by Arm-PCR with iRepertoire HTBI primers to construct TCR beta libraries. Gel purification was performed on PCR products prior to sequencing. On the study's bioinformatics: Across samples, 60 to 70 TRBV and 12 to 15 TRBJ segments were identified and used for gene usage analysis of CDR3 amino acid clonotypes. COPE and FqMerger were used to merge the filtered high-quality paired reads into contigs. Contigs were aligned with BLAST to IMGT TRBV, TRBD and TRBJ reference genes, and CDR3 was defined per IMGT. Highly expanded clones were defined as clonotypes with a frequency above 0.1%. Repertoire diversity was measured by Shannon entropy, and V-J evenness by the Gini coefficient. Public clonotypes were defined as clonotypes shared by more than one individual. Clones were called with MiXCR by TCRdb after fastp trimmed the public reads at Q25, and only in-frame beta chains were retained. Under each unique CDR3 protein, matching rows form one entry showing the most common genes and DNA. For this entry, the V and J calls and clone size follow TCRdb and not the study's own pipeline. Present in this sample are about 400,000 distinct CDR3 sequences, around 20% of which were seen just once. The ten largest clones represent about a fifth of the sample.

In light of the paper, this sample's time point label describes: persistent/refractory GD, antithyroid drugs over 5 years with positive TRAb. RNA was extracted from PBMCs in TRIzol for both TCR sequencing and RNA sequencing. The diagnosis of Graves' disease followed American Thyroid Association guidelines. Recruitment of patients was carried out at an endocrinology department in Xi'an, China. From each patient, around 9 milliliters of peripheral blood was collected into an EDTA anticoagulant tube. Ficoll Paque Plus density gradient separation was used to isolate PBMCs, and no additional T cell sorting was done. An Agilent 2100 Bioanalyzer and agarose gel were used to check RNA quality, while a NanoDrop 2000 measured RNA concentration. CDR1 MDHEN and CDR2 SYDVKM were looked up in the germline V gene. V lost 1 base and J lost 15 bases; the stretch between them is 16 bases long. From the cysteine through the phenylalanine, the CDR3 covers 13 amino acids. Only the CDR3 part of the read is kept: 39 bases, read in frame from the first base.

Rearrangement joined TRBV28 to TRBJ1-5; a confident D gene designation cannot be given. The sequence derives from a female donor with Graves disease. The specimen was peripheral blood mononuclear cells (PBMCs), collected when the disease was refractory, from a patient treated with antithyroid drugs. The sequence in DNA is TGTGCCAGCAGTTTATATTACGGTGACGCCGGGCATTTT. The resulting protein is CASSLYYGDAGHF.